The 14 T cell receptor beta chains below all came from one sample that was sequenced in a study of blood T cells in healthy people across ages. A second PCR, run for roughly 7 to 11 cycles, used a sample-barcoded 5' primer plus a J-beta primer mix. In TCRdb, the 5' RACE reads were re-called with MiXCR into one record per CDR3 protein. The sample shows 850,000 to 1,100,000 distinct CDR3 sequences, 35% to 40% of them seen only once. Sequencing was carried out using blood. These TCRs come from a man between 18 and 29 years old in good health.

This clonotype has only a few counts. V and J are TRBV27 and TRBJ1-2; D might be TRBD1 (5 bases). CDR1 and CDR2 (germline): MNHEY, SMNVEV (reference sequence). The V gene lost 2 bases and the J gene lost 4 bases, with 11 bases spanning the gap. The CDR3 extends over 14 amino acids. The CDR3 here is CASSLMWGTYGYTF. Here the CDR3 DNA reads TGTGCCAGCAGTTTAATGTGGGGGACCTATGGCTACACCTTC.

The CDR3 loop is CASSLRTETSTDTQYF. The CDR3 bases are TGTGCCAGCAGTTTAAGGACGGAGACTAGCACAGATACGCAGTATTTT. This rearrangement joins TRBV6-5 to TRBJ2-3; unclear D gene. The length of the CDR3 is 16 residues. V lost 4 bases and J lost 0, with 14 bases in between. Germline V gene lookup returns CDR1 MNHEY and CDR2 SVGAGI.

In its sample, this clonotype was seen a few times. CDR3 amino acids: CSVVRGRSLNTEAFF. The CDR3 DNA follows: TGCAGCGTTGTTAGGGGTCGGTCTCTGAACACTGAAGCTTTCTTT. The chain recombines TRBV29-1 with TRBJ1-1; D is perhaps TRBD1 (5 bases). This CDR3 is 15 amino acids long. Germline CDR1 reads SQVTM; CDR2 reads ANQGSEA. V was trimmed by 4 bases and J by 0 bases, leaving 15 bases between them.

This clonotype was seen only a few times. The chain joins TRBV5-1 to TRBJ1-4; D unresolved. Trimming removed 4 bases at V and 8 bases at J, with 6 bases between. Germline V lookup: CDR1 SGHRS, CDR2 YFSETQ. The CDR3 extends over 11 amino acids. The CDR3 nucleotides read TGCGCCAGCAGCGGAGACGAAAAACTGTTTTTT. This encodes CASSGDEKLFF.

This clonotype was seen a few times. CDR3: CASSARLAGLRDTDTQYF. The CDR3 DNA is TGTGCCAGCAGTGCTCGACTAGCGGGGCTTAGGGACACAGATACGCAGTATTTT. The chain carries TRBV2 and TRBJ2-3, with 11 positions matching TRBD2. The V and J ends lost 4 bases and 2 bases, in that order; junction bases with no gene match: 11. CDR1 is SNHLY, CDR2 FYNNEI, per germline. The CDR3 totals 18 residues. The complete variable domain, with remaining parts taken from reference TRBV2 and TRBJ2-3, reads EPEVTQTPSHQVTQMGQEVILRCVPISNHLYFYWYRQILGQKVEFLVSFYNNEISEKSEIFDDQFSVERPDGSNFTLKIRSTKLEDSAMYFCASSARLAGLRDTDTQYFGPGTRLTVL.

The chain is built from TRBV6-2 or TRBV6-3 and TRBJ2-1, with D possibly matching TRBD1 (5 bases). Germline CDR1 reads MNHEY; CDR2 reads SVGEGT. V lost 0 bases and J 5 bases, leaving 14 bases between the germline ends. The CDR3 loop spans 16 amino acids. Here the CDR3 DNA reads TGTGCCAGCAGTTACTCGGGGCAGGAAATCCACAATGAGCAGTTCTTC. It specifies CASSYSGQEIHNEQFF.

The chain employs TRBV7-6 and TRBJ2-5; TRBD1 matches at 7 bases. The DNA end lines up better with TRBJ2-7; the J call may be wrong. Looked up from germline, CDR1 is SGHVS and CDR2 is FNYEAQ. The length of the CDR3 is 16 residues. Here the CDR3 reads CASSLAGRDRDYEQYF. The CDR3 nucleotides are TGTGCCAGCAGCTTAGCGGGAAGAGACAGGGATTACGAGCAGTACTTC.

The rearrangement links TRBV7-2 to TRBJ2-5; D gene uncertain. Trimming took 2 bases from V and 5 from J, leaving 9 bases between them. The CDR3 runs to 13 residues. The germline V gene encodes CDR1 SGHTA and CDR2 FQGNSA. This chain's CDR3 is CASSLMGRETQYF. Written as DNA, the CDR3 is TGTGCCAGCAGCTTAATGGGCAGGGAGACCCAGTACTTC. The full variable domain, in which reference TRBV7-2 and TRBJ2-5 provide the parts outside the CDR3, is GAGVSQSPSNKVTEKGKDVELRCDPISGHTALYWYRQSLGQGLEFLIYFQGNSAPDKSGLPSDRFSAERTGGSVSTLTIQRTQQEDSAVYLCASSLMGRETQYFGPGTRLLVL.

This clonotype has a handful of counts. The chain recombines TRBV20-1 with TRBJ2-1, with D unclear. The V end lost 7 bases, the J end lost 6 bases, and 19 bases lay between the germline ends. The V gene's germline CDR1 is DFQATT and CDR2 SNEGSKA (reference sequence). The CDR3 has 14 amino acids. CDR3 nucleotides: TGCAGTGGGGTTAACTCTTACTTTTCCAATGAGCAGTTCTTC. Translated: CSGVNSYFSNEQFF.

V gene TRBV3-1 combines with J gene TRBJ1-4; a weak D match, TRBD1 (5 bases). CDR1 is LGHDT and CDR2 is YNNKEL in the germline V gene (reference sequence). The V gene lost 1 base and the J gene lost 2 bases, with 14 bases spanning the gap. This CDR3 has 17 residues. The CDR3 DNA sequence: TGTGCCAGCAGCCAAGGGCCCCCGGGACGGACTAATGAAAAACTGTTTTTT. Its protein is CASSQGPPGRTNEKLFF. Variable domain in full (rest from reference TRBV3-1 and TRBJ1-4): DTAVSQTPKYLVTQMGNDKSIKCEQNLGHDTMYWYKQDSKKFLKIMFSYNNKELIINETVPNRFSPKSPDKAHLNLHINSLELGDSAVYFCASSQGPPGRTNEKLFFGSGTQLSVL.

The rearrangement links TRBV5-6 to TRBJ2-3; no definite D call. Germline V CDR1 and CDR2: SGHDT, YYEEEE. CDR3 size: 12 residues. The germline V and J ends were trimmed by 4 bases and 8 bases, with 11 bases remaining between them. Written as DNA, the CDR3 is TGTGCCAGCAGCCTCCGACTGGGTACGCAGTATTTT. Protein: CASSLRLGTQYF.

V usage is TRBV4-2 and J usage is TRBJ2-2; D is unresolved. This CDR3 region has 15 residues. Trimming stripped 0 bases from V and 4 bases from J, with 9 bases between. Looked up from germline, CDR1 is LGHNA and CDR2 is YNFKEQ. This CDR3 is CASSQESRATGELFF. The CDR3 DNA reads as TGTGCCAGCAGCCAAGAATCACGGGCCACCGGGGAGCTGTTTTTT.

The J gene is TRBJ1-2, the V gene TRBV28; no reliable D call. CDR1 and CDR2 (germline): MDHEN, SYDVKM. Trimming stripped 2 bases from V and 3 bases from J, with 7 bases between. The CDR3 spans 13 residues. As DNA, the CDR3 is TGTGCCAGCAGTTTACAGGTCCACTATGGCTACACCTTC. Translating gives CASSLQVHYGYTF.

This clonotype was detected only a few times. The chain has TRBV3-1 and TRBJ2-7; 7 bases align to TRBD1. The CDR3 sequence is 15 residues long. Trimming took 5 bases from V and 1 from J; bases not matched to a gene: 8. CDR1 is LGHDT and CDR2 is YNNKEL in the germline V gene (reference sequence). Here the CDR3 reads CASSSGTAISYEQYF. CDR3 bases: TGTGCCAGCAGCTCCGGGACAGCTATTTCCTACGAGCAGTACTTC.